Listed below are T cell receptor beta chains from one sample, sequenced in a study of T cell repertoires in ileal Crohn's disease. Repertoires were generated with immunoSEQ multiplex PCR, while TCRdb's copy carries only in-frame clones and drops some. The sample lists 15,000 to 20,000 clones, about three quarters occurring once. Sequences were obtained from ileal tissue. The receptors shown here come from an adult with Crohn's disease. CDR3s include the opening cysteine and the closing phenylalanine or tryptophan. D genes are given only for firm matches. Clone size is shown for a subset of rows, as once, few, many or a class of expanded clone.

J	V	size	D	DNA	CDR3
TRBJ2-6	TRBV9	-	TRBD2	TGTGCCAGCAGCGCGCTACTAGCGGGGGGGCCTGGGGCCAACGTCCTGACTTTC	CASSALLAGGPGANVLTF
TRBJ1-6	TRBV30	-	-	TGTGCCTGGAGTCCACAGGAAATCTCCTATAATTCACCCCTCCACTTT	CAWSPQEISYNSPLHF
TRBJ1-2	TRBV2	-	-	TGTGCCAGCAGTGCACCACAGGGAGCTTATGGCTACACCTTC	CASSAPQGAYGYTF
TRBJ2-7	TRBV2	-	-	TGTGCCAGCAGTCTATTTCTCTACGAGCAGTACTTC	CASSLFLYEQYF
TRBJ2-2	TRBV29-1	-	-	TGCAGCGTTACTGTTTCCGGGGAGCTGTTTTTT	CSVTVSGELFF
TRBJ2-1	TRBV7-2	-	-	TGTGCCAGCAGCGCTAGGAATGAGCAGTTCTTC	CASSARNEQFF
TRBJ2-7	TRBV9	-	-	TGTGCCAGCAGCGTAGGAGTTGGGGGGAGGAGGGACTACGAGCAGTACTTC	CASSVGVGGRRDYEQYF
TRBJ1-2	TRBV30	few	-	TGTGCCTGGAGTACTCGCTGGACAGCTGGCTACACCTTC	CAWSTRWTAGYTF
TRBJ2-7	TRBV10-3	-	TRBD2	TGTGCCATCAGTGATCTAGCGGGAGCCTACGAGCAGTACTTC	CAISDLAGAYEQYF
TRBJ2-2	TRBV5-6	-	-	TGTGCCAGCAGCCTAGACACCGGGGAGCTGTTTTTT	CASSLDTGELFF
TRBJ2-2	TRBV5-1	-	-	TGCGCCAGCAGCTTGGGGGCAGGGGCCACCGGGGAGCTGTTTTTT	CASSLGAGATGELFF
TRBJ1-3	TRBV2	-	TRBD1	TGTGCCAGCATGGGACAGACCTCTGGAAACACCATATATTTT	CASMGQTSGNTIYF
TRBJ2-3	TRBV10-3	once	TRBD2	TGTGCCATCAGCCCAGCGGGAGGCACTACCCACACAGATACGCAGTATTTT	CAISPAGGTTHTDTQYF
TRBJ2-3	TRBV4-2	-	-	TGTGCCAGCAGCCAAGATGGGGGGGCTCCATCAGATACGCAGTATTTT	CASSQDGGAPSDTQYF
TRBJ1-1	TRBV28	-	-	TGTGCCAGCAGTTTAGGAGGGATTACTGAAGCTTTCTTT	CASSLGGITEAFF
TRBJ2-1	TRBV5-1	-	TRBD1	TGCGCCAGCAGCTTGGGCGACAGGGGACTCTACAATGAGCAGTTCTTC	CASSLGDRGLYNEQFF
TRBJ1-2	TRBV7-9	-	TRBD1	TGTGCCAGCAGCTTACCGGGACAGCCTTATGGCTACACCTTC	CASSLPGQPYGYTF
TRBJ2-5	TRBV19	-	TRBD2	TGTGCCAGTATGATTGCGGGGGGGGAGACCCAGTACTTC	CASMIAGGETQYF
TRBJ1-2	TRBV15	-	-	TGTGCCACCAGCTTGCTAAGGGGGAATGGCTACACCTTC	CATSLLRGNGYTF
TRBJ1-2	TRBV30	-	-	TGTGCCTGTGCCGGGAGGGGCACTACCTATGGCTACACCTTC	CACAGRGTTYGYTF
TRBJ2-2	TRBV19	-	TRBD1	TGTGCCAGTAGTCCCGGGACAGCACCCGGGGAGCTGTTTTTT	CASSPGTAPGELFF
TRBJ1-3	TRBV5-1	-	-	TGCGCCAGCAGCTTGGGTGGGGGCACTGGAAACACCATATATTTT	CASSLGGGTGNTIYF
TRBJ1-1	TRBV5-1	-	-	TGCGCCAGCAGCTTGGTTCCCGCACGGAGGAACACTGAAGCTTTCTTT	CASSLVPARRNTEAFF
TRBJ2-3	TRBV19	-	-	TGTGCCAGTAGTAACCCGGGGGACCACAATACGCAGTATTTT	CASSNPGDHNTQYF
TRBJ1-4	TRBV7-2	-	-	TGTGCCAGCAGCATGACACCTCGAACGGAAAAACTGTTTTTT	CASSMTPRTEKLFF